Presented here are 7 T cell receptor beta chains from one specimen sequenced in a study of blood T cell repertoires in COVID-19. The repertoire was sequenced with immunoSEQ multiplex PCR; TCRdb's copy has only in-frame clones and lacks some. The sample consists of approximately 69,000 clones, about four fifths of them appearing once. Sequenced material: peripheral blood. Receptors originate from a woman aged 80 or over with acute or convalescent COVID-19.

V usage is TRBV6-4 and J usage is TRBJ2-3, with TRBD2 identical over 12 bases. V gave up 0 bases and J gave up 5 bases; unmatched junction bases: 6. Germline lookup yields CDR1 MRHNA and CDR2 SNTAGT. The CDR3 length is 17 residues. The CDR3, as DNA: TGTGCCAGCAGTGACTCGACACTAGCGGGAGGTCAAGATACGCAGTATTTT. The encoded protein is CASSDSTLAGGQDTQYF.

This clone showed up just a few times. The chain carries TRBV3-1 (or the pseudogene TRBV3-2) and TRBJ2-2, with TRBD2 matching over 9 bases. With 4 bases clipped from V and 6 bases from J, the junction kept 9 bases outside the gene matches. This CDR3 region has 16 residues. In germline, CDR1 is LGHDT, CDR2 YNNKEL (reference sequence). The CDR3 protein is CASSPRLAEIPGELFF. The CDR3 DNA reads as TGTGCCAGCAGCCCTCGACTAGCGGAGATACCCGGGGAGCTGTTTTTT.

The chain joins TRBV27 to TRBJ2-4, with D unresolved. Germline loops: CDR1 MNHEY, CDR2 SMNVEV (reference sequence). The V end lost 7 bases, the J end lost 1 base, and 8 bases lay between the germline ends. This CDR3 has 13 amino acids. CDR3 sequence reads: CASIYSAKNIQYF. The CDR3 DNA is TGTGCCAGCATCTACTCGGCCAAAAACATTCAGTACTTC.

The CDR3 sequence is CASSPLLNMNTEAFF. In nucleotides, the CDR3 is TGCGCCAGCAGCCCCCTACTGAATATGAACACTGAAGCTTTCTTT. The chain couples TRBV5-1 to TRBJ1-1; D gene ambiguous. CDR1 and CDR2 from the germline V gene are SGHRS and YFSETQ. This CDR3 is 15 amino acids long. The V and J ends lost 4 bases and 0 bases respectively, with 13 bases between them.

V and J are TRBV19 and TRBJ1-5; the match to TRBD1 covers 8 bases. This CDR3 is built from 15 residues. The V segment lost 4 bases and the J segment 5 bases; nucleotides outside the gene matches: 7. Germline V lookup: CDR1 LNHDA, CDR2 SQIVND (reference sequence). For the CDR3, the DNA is TGTGCCAGTAGTACTCGGACAGGGACCCATCAGCCCCAGCATTTT. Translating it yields CASSTRTGTHQPQHF.

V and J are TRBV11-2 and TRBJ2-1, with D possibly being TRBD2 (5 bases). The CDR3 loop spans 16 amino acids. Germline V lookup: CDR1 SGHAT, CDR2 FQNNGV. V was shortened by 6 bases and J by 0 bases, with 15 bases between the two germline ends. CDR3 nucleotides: TGTGCCAGCAGTGTGCGGGCCTGGGGCTCCTACAATGAGCAGTTCTTC. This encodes CASSVRAWGSYNEQFF.

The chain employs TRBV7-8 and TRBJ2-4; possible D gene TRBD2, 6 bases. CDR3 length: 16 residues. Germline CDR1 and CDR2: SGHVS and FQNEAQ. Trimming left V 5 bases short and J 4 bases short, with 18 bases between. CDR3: CASSLRGRWAKNIQYF. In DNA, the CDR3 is TGTGCCAGCAGCCTACGGGGGAGATGGGCGAAAAACATTCAGTACTTC.